This T cell receptor beta chain was documented in a study of T cells in Graves' hyperthyroidism and ophthalmopathy. Points on this clonotype: Its specificity is unknown.

Amplification targeted TCR beta CDR3 regions from RNA transcripts. During a first-round RT-PCR of the TCR CDR3, the HTBI primer set was used. TCRdb used MiXCR to reprocess the multiplex PCR reads, holding one entry per CDR3 protein. The sample lists about 570,000 distinct CDR3 sequences, 14% occurring once. Study outcomes and limitations: Ophthalmopathy could be told apart from stable hyperthyroidism with a 13 V-J model.

The CDR3 totals 13 residues. The germline gives CDR1 LGHDT, CDR2 YNNKEL (reference sequence). V was trimmed by 0 bases and J by 5 bases, leaving 6 bases between them. The sample comprised blood. This clonotype was obtained from a woman in her 40s with Graves' hyperthyroidism. The chain links TRBV3-1 to TRBJ2-3; D is unclear. CDR3 DNA: TGTGCCAGCAGCCAAGATAGAAAAGATACGCAGTATTTT. It encodes CASSQDRKDTQYF.